This passage covers 13 T cell receptor beta chains from one sample sequenced in a study of cytomegalovirus exposure and HLA in healthy donors. Measured with immunoSEQ multiplex PCR; TCRdb has only the in-frame clones, and not every one. The table records over 150,000 clones, 75% to 85% of them present only once. The material sequenced was PBMCs. The receptors here all came from a woman aged 25 to 39 in good health and CMV-seropositive.

The chain combines TRBV5-4 with TRBJ1-2; D is perhaps TRBD1 (5 bases). The CDR3 has 15 residues. Germline CDR1 and CDR2: SGHNT and YYREEE (reference sequence). V lost 1 base to trimming and J lost 5 bases, with 15 bases between them. The CDR3, as DNA: TGTGCCAGCAGCTTGAGGTGGGGCGGCAGATATGGCTACACCTTC. Translated: CASSLRWGGRYGYTF.

This rearrangement joins TRBV6-1 to TRBJ2-7; 7 nucleotides match TRBD1. Germline V lookup: CDR1 MNHNS, CDR2 SASEGT. V trimming: 3 bases; J trimming: 0 bases; junction bases outside the gene matches: 5. CDR3 length equals 15 residues. CDR3 in amino acids: CASSDQGVLSYEQYF. CDR3 DNA sequence: TGTGCCAGCAGTGACCAGGGGGTACTCTCCTACGAGCAGTACTTC.

The rearrangement uses TRBV9 and TRBJ2-3; TRBD1 matches at 8 bases. The CDR3 length is 16 residues. V shed 3 bases, J shed 0 bases, and the junction held 6 bases outside the gene matches. Germline CDR1 SGDLS, CDR2 YYNGEE. The CDR3: CASSEPRDRSTDTQYF. The CDR3 DNA is TGTGCCAGCAGCGAGCCCCGGGACAGGAGCACAGATACGCAGTATTTT.

This chain connects TRBV30 to TRBJ2-1; 10 nucleotides align to TRBD2. The CDR3 runs to 16 residues. The germline gives CDR1 GTSNPN, CDR2 SVGIG (reference sequence). The V gene end was trimmed by 1 base and the J gene end by 4 bases; junction bases not matched to a gene: 7. The CDR3 loop reads CAWSGIGTSEYNEQFF. CDR3 DNA sequence: TGTGCCTGGAGTGGAATCGGGACTAGCGAGTACAATGAGCAGTTCTTC.

The CDR3 loop is CASSVTGMNTGELFF. The DNA of the CDR3 is TGTGCCAGCAGCGTAACAGGGATGAACACCGGGGAGCTGTTTTTT. The rearrangement links TRBV9 to TRBJ2-2; possibly TRBD1 for D (6 bases). The ends were cut back, 1 base at V and 1 base at J, with 8 bases in the middle. The CDR3 has 15 amino acids. The germline CDR1 and CDR2 sequences are SGDLS and YYNGEE.

This clone was counted between two and nine times. The same CDR3 arises from other DNA sequences in this sample as well. This chain links TRBV6-1 with TRBJ1-2; D possibly corresponds to TRBD1 (5 bases). The germline gives CDR1 MNHNS, CDR2 SASEGT. V was cut by 3 bases and J by 3 bases, with 8 bases left in between. The CDR3 is 13 amino acids. The CDR3 region has the DNA TGTGCCAGCAGTGAGCGGGGGGACTATGGCTACACCTTC. This codes for CASSERGDYGYTF.

This chain uses TRBV2 with TRBJ1-5, with no clear D. The CDR3 has 14 residues. CDR1 SNHLY and CDR2 FYNNEI come from the germline V gene. The V and J ends lost 3 bases and 3 bases respectively, with 9 bases between them. DNA for the CDR3: TGTGCCAGCAGTGAGGGGAGAGCCAATCAGCCCCAGCATTTT. Amino acids: CASSEGRANQPQHF.

The chain uses TRBV30 and TRBJ2-2, with TRBD2 matching over 7 bases. Germline CDR1 is GTSNPN and CDR2 is SVGIG (reference sequence). J gave up 2 bases and V 0 bases, and 6 bases lay outside the gene matches. The length of the CDR3 is 16 residues. CDR3 sequence reads: CAWSVGLGFNTGELFF. The CDR3 nucleotides read TGTGCCTGGAGTGTAGGACTAGGTTTTAACACCGGGGAGCTGTTTTTT.

The chain is built from TRBV27 and TRBJ2-2, with a weak D call TRBD2 (6 bases). Germline lookup yields CDR1 MNHEY and CDR2 SMNVEV (reference sequence). The CDR3 spans 13 residues. V lost 5 bases to trimming and J lost 6 bases, with 10 bases between them. CDR3: CASSHGGPGELFF. DNA of the CDR3: TGTGCCAGCAGTCACGGGGGTCCCGGGGAGCTGTTTTTT.

The genes are TRBV7-9 and TRBJ2-1, with D perhaps matching TRBD2 (5 bases). The CDR3 covers 15 residues. Trimming cost V 10 bases and J 2 bases, with 18 bases left between them. Germline CDR1 SEHNR, CDR2 FQNEAQ (reference sequence). The CDR3 spells CAIRFGLTTYNEQFF. CDR3 DNA: TGTGCCATCCGATTCGGACTGACGACCTACAATGAGCAGTTCTTC.

This chain links TRBV28 with TRBJ2-2; 13 bases are shared with TRBD2. Germline V gene lookup returns CDR1 MDHEN and CDR2 SYDVKM. This CDR3 region has 17 residues. V shed 5 bases, J shed 5 bases, and the junction held 8 bases outside the gene matches. In DNA form, the CDR3 reads TGTGCCAGCAGTCGAAGGACTAGCGGGAGAGGGACCGGGGAGCTGTTTTTT. Translation gives CASSRRTSGRGTGELFF.

V usage is TRBV5-1 and J usage is TRBJ2-3, with TRBD2 matching over 11 bases. Germline V CDR1 and CDR2: SGHRS, YFSETQ. The CDR3 spans 16 residues. V gave up 3 bases and J gave up 2 bases; unmatched junction bases: 5. The CDR3 DNA reads TGCGCCAGCAGCTGGGGGACTAGCGGCCCCACAGATACGCAGTATTTT. The encoded protein is CASSWGTSGPTDTQYF.

The chain joins TRBV11-2 to TRBJ2-7; 8 bases are shared with TRBD2. Germline CDR1 SGHAT, CDR2 FQNNGV. The CDR3 length is 16 residues. V lost 5 bases to trimming and J lost 2 bases; unmatched junction nucleotides: 11. The CDR3 bases are TGTGCCAGCAGCCCATCAGCGGGAGCGACTACCTACGAGCAGTACTTC. Its translation: CASSPSAGATTYEQYF.